Listed below are T cell receptor beta chains from one sample, sequenced in a study of shared T cell receptors in the human thymus. Generated by immunoSEQ multiplex PCR, the TCRdb table keeps only in-frame clones and is missing some. The repertoire holds hundreds of thousands of clones, with about 84% as singletons. This sample also appeared in a second study, on human thymus T cells.

Sequenced sample: thymocytes. All receptors come from a boy in the first two years of life with a congenital heart defect. Both conserved end residues are part of each CDR3. Fields, in order: V gene, D gene, CDR3 protein. D genes are given only for firm matches.

V: TRBV5-6
D: TRBD1
CDR3: CASSLAGQGPHEQYF

V: TRBV4-1
D: .
CDR3: CASSQGRTSGTEAFF

V: TRBV6-5
D: TRBD1
CDR3: CASSYHDRVNQTQYF

V: TRBV15
D: TRBD1
CDR3: CATSGGQGVTGELFF

V: TRBV15
D: TRBD2
CDR3: CATSRSGLAGTTTIYNEQFF

V: TRBV28
D: TRBD1
CDR3: CASSLISGTGEVEQYF

V: TRBV9
D: TRBD1
CDR3: CASSVGGQASYEQYF

V: TRBV5-1
D: TRBD1
CDR3: CASSGGQGTSYEQYF

V: TRBV21-1
D: .
CDR3: CASSKVGGGISNQPQHF

V: TRBV7-9
D: TRBD2
CDR3: CASSGTSGSETQYF

V: TRBV29-1
D: TRBD1
CDR3: CSVEDKGEVRDSNTEAFF

V: TRBV10-2
D: .
CDR3: CATLEGDTEAFF

V: TRBV28
D: TRBD2
CDR3: CASSLGTTREQDEQYF

V: TRBV5-1
D: .
CDR3: CASSFGRVSGNTIYF

V: TRBV2
D: TRBD2
CDR3: CASSVTSGSHNEQFF

V: TRBV4-1
D: .
CDR3: CASRQESVVACNEQFF

V: TRBV11-2
D: TRBD2
CDR3: CASSLTSGPSYEQYF

V: TRBV5-6
D: .
CDR3: CASSLKRLSYEQYF

V: TRBV4-3
D: TRBD1
CDR3: CASSQGRGTARETQYF

V: TRBV5-3
D: TRBD2
CDR3: CARSPGLAGLPYEQYF

V: TRBV11-2
D: .
CDR3: CASSRMEGAVEQYF

V: TRBV19
D: TRBD1
CDR3: CASSPGTGELYEQYF

V: TRBV7-5
D: .
CDR3: CVRSAVDRSNQPQHF

V: TRBV30
D: .
CDR3: CAWSSHVGLYNEQFF

V: TRBV27
D: TRBD1
CDR3: CASRGAGTGNGYTF

V: TRBV28
D: TRBD2
CDR3: CASRSGRARYEQFF

V: TRBV5-6
D: TRBD2
CDR3: CASSLGGRAVYEQFF

V: TRBV12-5
D: .
CDR3: CASGLVGARVGYGYTF

V: TRBV9
D: TRBD1
CDR3: CASSVGTGGLYGYTF

V: TRBV2
D: TRBD2
CDR3: CASILPIAGSSYNEQFF

V: TRBV7-3
D: .
CDR3: CASSPIFTGIHEQYF

V: TRBV6-1
D: .
CDR3: CASSATKGEGSSYEQYF

V: TRBV27
D: .
CDR3: CASSPLRGSQETQYF

V: TRBV7-6
D: .
CDR3: CASSPTYPGANVLTF

V: TRBV27
D: TRBD1
CDR3: CASSATGGFYNEQFF

V: TRBV15
D: TRBD1
CDR3: CATGVGQVDNQPQHF

V: TRBV25-1
D: TRBD2
CDR3: CASSVRLAGGSYNEQFF

V: TRBV27
D: .
CDR3: CASSLLGHLRQFF

V: TRBV29-1
D: TRBD1
CDR3: CSVPGGPYGYTF

V: TRBV29-1
D: TRBD2
CDR3: CSVEKDGTSGGVGYGMPYNEQFF

V: TRBV30
D: TRBD2
CDR3: CAWSPRLAGPLGQYF

V: TRBV27
D: TRBD1
CDR3: CASSSPGQPTDTQYF

V: TRBV6-5
D: TRBD2
CDR3: CASSPPGGLTEQYF

V: TRBV29-1
D: .
CDR3: CSVVPTEPGDIQYF

V: TRBV2
D: .
CDR3: CASTEGSYEQYF

V: TRBV28
D: TRBD1
CDR3: CASRDRVEATEQYF